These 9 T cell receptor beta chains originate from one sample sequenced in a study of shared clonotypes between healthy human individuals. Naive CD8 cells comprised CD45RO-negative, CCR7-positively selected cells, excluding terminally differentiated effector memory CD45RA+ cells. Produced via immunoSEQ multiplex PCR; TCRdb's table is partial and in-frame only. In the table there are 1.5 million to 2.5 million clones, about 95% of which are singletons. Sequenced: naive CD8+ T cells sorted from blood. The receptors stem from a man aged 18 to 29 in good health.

The CDR3 is CASKPEAYSYEQYF. CDR3 sequence (DNA): TGCGCCAGCAAGCCGGAGGCGTACTCCTACGAGCAGTACTTC. The V gene is TRBV5-1, the J gene TRBJ2-7, with a weak D call TRBD2 (5 bases). The CDR3 contains 14 residues. From germline, CDR1 is SGHRS and CDR2 YFSETQ. With 6 bases removed from V and 0 bases from J, the gap between germline ends came to 13 bases.

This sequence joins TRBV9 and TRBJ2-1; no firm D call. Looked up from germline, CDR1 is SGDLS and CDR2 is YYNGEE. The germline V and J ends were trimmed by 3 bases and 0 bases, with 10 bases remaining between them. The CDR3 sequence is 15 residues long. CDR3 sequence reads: CASSEWDDSYNEQFF. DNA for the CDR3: TGTGCCAGCAGCGAGTGGGATGACTCCTACAATGAGCAGTTCTTC.

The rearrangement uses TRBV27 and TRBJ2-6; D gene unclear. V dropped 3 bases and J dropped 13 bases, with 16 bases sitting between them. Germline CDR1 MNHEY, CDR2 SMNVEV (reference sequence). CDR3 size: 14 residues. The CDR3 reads CASSFNGPIQVLTF. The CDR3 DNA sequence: TGTGCCAGCAGTTTTAACGGTCCCATCCAGGTCCTGACTTTC.

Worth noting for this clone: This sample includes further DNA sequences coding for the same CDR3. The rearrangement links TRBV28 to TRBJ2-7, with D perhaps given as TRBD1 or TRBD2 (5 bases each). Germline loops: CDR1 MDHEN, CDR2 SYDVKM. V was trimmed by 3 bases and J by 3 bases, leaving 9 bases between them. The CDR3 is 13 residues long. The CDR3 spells CASSFGGDYEQYF. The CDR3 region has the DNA TGTGCCAGCAGTTTTGGGGGAGACTACGAGCAGTACTTC.

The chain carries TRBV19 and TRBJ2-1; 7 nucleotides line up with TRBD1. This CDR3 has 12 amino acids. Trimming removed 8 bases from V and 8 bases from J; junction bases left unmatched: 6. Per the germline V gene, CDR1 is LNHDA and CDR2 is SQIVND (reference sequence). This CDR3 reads CASSYRGHEQFF. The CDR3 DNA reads TGTGCCAGTTCTTACAGGGGCCATGAGCAGTTCTTC. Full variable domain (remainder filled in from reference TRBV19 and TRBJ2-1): DGGITQSPKYLFRKEGQNVTLSCEQNLNHDAMYWYRQDPGQGLRLIYYSQIVNDFQKGDIAEGYSVSREKKESFPLTVTSAQKNPTAFYLCASSYRGHEQFFGPGTRLTVL.

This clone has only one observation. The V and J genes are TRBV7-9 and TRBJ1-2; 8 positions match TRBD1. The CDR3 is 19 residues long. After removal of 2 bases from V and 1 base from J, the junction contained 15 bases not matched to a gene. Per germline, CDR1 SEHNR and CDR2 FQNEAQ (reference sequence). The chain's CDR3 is CASSLSFGQGPTLNYGYTF. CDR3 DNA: TGTGCCAGCAGCTTATCGTTCGGACAGGGCCCTACGCTTAACTATGGCTACACCTTC.

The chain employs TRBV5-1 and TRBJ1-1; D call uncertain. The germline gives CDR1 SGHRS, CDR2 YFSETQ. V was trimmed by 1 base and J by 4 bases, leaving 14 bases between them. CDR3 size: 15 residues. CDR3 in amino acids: CASSLNSLPGTEAFF. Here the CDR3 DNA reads TGCGCCAGCAGCTTGAACAGCCTCCCTGGCACTGAAGCTTTCTTT.

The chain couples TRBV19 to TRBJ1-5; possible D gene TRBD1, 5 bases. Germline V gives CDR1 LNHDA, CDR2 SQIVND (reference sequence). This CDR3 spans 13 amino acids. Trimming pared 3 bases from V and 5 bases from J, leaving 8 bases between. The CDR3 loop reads CASSIGGYQPQHF. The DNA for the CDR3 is TGTGCCAGTAGTATCGGGGGGTATCAGCCCCAGCATTTT.

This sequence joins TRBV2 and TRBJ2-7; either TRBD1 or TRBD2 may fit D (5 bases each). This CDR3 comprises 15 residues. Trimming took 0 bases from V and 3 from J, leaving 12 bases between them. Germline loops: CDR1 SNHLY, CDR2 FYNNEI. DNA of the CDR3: TGTGCCAGCAGTGAAGCTTTCGGGGCAGACTACGAGCAGTACTTC. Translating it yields CASSEAFGADYEQYF.